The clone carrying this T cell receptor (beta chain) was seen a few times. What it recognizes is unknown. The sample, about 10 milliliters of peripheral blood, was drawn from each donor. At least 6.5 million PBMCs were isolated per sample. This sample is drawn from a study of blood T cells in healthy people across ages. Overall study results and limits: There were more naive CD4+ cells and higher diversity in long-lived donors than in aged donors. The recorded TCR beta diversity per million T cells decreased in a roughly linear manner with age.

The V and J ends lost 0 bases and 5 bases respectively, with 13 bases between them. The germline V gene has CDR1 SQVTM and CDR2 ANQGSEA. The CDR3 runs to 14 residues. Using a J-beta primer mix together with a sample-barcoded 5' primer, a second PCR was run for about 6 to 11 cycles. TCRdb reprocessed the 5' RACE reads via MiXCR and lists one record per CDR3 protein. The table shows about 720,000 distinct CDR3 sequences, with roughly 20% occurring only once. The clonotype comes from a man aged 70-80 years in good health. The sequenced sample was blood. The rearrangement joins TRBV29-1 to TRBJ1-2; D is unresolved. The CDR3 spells CSVEDVRPFYGYTF. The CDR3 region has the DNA TGCAGCGTTGAAGATGTCCGGCCCTTTTATGGCTACACCTTC.